These T cell receptor beta chains were read from a single sample in a study of control samples from healthy donors and cancer patients. The table came from immunoSEQ multiplex PCR; TCRdb's copy has only in-frame clones and leaves some out. The data contain hundreds of thousands of clones, 90% of them singletons. Source material: PBMCs. Every receptor here comes from a man in his forties with head and neck cancer. CDR3s include the opening cysteine and the closing phenylalanine or tryptophan. D genes are given only for firm matches. A clone size is listed for some rows: how often the clone was seen (once, few, many), or a class if it is expanded.

abundance: NA
d_gene: NA
j_gene: TRBJ2-3
v_gene: TRBV29-1
CDR3aa: CSAMGQGRADTQYF
CDR3nt: TGCAGCGCTATGGGCCAGGGCCGGGCAGATACGCAGTATTTT

abundance: once
d_gene: NA
j_gene: TRBJ2-5
v_gene: TRBV12-3/TRBV12-4
CDR3aa: CTSSLREETQYF
CDR3nt: TGTACCAGCAGTTTAAGGGAAGAGACCCAGTACTTC

abundance: NA
d_gene: NA
j_gene: TRBJ1-2
v_gene: TRBV7-9
CDR3aa: CASSAQLNYGYTF
CDR3nt: TGTGCCAGCAGCGCCCAACTAAACTATGGCTACACCTTC

abundance: NA
d_gene: TRBD2
j_gene: TRBJ2-7
v_gene: TRBV19
CDR3aa: CASSIRAGVDEQYF
CDR3nt: TGTGCCAGTAGTATTCGAGCGGGAGTGGACGAGCAGTACTTC

abundance: NA
d_gene: NA
j_gene: TRBJ1-3
v_gene: TRBV7-2
CDR3aa: CASSLGVGPRRSGNTIYF
CDR3nt: TGTGCCAGCAGCTTGGGCGTTGGACCGCGACGCTCTGGAAACACCATATATTTT

abundance: NA
d_gene: NA
j_gene: TRBJ2-6
v_gene: TRBV7-2
CDR3aa: CASSSPGGANVLTF
CDR3nt: TGTGCCAGCAGCTCCCCCGGTGGGGCCAACGTCCTGACTTTC

abundance: NA
d_gene: NA
j_gene: TRBJ1-2
v_gene: TRBV18
CDR3aa: CASSRTQGSGYTF
CDR3nt: TGTGCCAGCTCCCGGACCCAAGGATCTGGCTACACCTTC

abundance: NA
d_gene: TRBD2
j_gene: TRBJ2-1
v_gene: TRBV9
CDR3aa: CASSVALAGVSSYNEQFF
CDR3nt: TGTGCCAGCAGCGTAGCACTAGCGGGGGTAAGCTCCTACAATGAGCAGTTCTTC

abundance: NA
d_gene: NA
j_gene: TRBJ1-2
v_gene: TRBV11-2
CDR3aa: CASSPTVGRFYGYTF
CDR3nt: TGTGCCAGCAGCCCTACTGTCGGACGGTTCTATGGCTACACCTTC

abundance: NA
d_gene: NA
j_gene: TRBJ2-2
v_gene: TRBV11-3
CDR3aa: CASSLGSGSTGELFF
CDR3nt: TGTGCCAGCAGCTTAGGGTCCGGGTCCACCGGGGAGCTGTTTTTT

abundance: NA
d_gene: NA
j_gene: TRBJ1-5
v_gene: TRBV24-1
CDR3aa: CATSDGQNQPQHF
CDR3nt: TGTGCCACCAGTGATGGACAAAATCAGCCCCAGCATTTT

abundance: NA
d_gene: NA
j_gene: TRBJ1-2
v_gene: TRBV28
CDR3aa: CASSPHPSGYTF
CDR3nt: TGTGCCAGCAGTCCTCACCCCTCCGGCTACACCTTC

abundance: NA
d_gene: TRBD1
j_gene: TRBJ1-1
v_gene: TRBV5-1
CDR3aa: CASSWAPGRTGAIAFF
CDR3nt: TGCGCCAGCAGCTGGGCCCCCGGGAGGACAGGGGCAATAGCTTTCTTT

abundance: NA
d_gene: TRBD1
j_gene: TRBJ1-5
v_gene: TRBV27
CDR3aa: CASRQGDQPQHF
CDR3nt: TGTGCCAGCAGACAGGGGGATCAGCCCCAGCATTTT

abundance: NA
d_gene: NA
j_gene: TRBJ2-7
v_gene: TRBV28
CDR3aa: CASSLLGGSYEQYF
CDR3nt: TGTGCCAGCAGTTTATTGGGGGGAAGCTACGAGCAGTACTTC

abundance: NA
d_gene: NA
j_gene: TRBJ1-6
v_gene: TRBV30
CDR3aa: CAWSVSWSPYNSPLHF
CDR3nt: TGTGCCTGGAGTGTAAGCTGGAGCCCCTATAATTCACCCCTCCACTTT

abundance: once
d_gene: NA
j_gene: TRBJ2-6
v_gene: TRBV6-1
CDR3aa: CASSEEGRVRGSSGANVLTF
CDR3nt: TGTGCCAGCAGTGAAGAAGGGCGCGTCAGGGGAAGCTCTGGGGCCAACGTCCTGACTTTC

abundance: NA
d_gene: NA
j_gene: TRBJ1-3
v_gene: TRBV2
CDR3aa: CASSTTRSASGNTIYF
CDR3nt: TGTGCCAGCAGTACGACACGGAGCGCTTCTGGAAACACCATATATTTT

abundance: NA
d_gene: NA
j_gene: TRBJ2-3
v_gene: TRBV11-2
CDR3aa: CASSLDRIIGEADTQYF
CDR3nt: TGTGCCAGCAGCTTAGATCGGATCATCGGGGAGGCAGATACGCAGTATTTT

abundance: NA
d_gene: NA
j_gene: TRBJ1-2
v_gene: TRBV28
CDR3aa: CASSFRGSYGYTF
CDR3nt: TGTGCCAGCAGTTTCCGGGGTAGCTATGGCTACACCTTC

abundance: NA
d_gene: NA
j_gene: TRBJ2-4
v_gene: TRBV12-3/TRBV12-4
CDR3aa: CASCWGPQAIQYF
CDR3nt: TGTGCCAGCTGCTGGGGGCCTCAGGCCATTCAGTACTTC

abundance: NA
d_gene: NA
j_gene: TRBJ1-1
v_gene: TRBV24-1
CDR3aa: CATSGTPNTEAFF
CDR3nt: TGTGCCACCAGTGGGACACCTAACACTGAAGCTTTCTTT

abundance: NA
d_gene: TRBD1
j_gene: TRBJ1-1
v_gene: TRBV28
CDR3aa: CATWDSLNTEAFF
CDR3nt: TGTGCCACCTGGGACAGCCTGAACACTGAAGCTTTCTTT

abundance: NA
d_gene: NA
j_gene: TRBJ1-6
v_gene: TRBV5-1
CDR3aa: CASSLAGLGSPLHF
CDR3nt: TGCGCCAGCAGCTTGGCTGGTCTGGGTTCACCCCTCCACTTT

abundance: NA
d_gene: TRBD1
j_gene: TRBJ2-7
v_gene: TRBV12-3/TRBV12-4
CDR3aa: CASSRQGTYEQYF
CDR3nt: TGTGCCAGCAGTCGACAGGGAACCTACGAGCAGTACTTC

abundance: NA
d_gene: TRBD1
j_gene: TRBJ2-7
v_gene: TRBV28
CDR3aa: CASSTRQGSAGEQYF
CDR3nt: TGTGCCAGCAGTACCCGACAGGGGTCGGCCGGCGAGCAGTACTTC

abundance: NA
d_gene: NA
j_gene: TRBJ2-2
v_gene: TRBV24-1
CDR3aa: CATSDFTGPTGELFF
CDR3nt: TGTGCCACCAGTGATTTCACAGGCCCAACCGGGGAGCTGTTTTTT